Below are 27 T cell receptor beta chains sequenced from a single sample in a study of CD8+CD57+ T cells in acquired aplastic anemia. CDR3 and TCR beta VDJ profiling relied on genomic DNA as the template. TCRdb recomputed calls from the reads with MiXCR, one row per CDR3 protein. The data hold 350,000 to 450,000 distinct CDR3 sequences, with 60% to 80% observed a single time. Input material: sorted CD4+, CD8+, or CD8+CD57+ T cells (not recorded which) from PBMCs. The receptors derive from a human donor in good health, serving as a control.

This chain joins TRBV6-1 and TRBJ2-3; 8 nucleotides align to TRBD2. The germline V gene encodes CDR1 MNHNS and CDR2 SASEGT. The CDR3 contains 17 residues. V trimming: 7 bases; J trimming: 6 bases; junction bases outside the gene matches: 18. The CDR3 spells CASNQDWRGDQTDTQYF. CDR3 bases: TGTGCCAGCAACCAAGATTGGCGGGGGGACCAGACGGATACGCAGTATTTT.

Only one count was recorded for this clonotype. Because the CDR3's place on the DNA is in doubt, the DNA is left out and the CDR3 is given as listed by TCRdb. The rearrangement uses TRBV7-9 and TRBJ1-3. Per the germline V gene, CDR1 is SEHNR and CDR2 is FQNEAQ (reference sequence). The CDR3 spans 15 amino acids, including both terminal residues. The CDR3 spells CASSPREEQFFGPYF.

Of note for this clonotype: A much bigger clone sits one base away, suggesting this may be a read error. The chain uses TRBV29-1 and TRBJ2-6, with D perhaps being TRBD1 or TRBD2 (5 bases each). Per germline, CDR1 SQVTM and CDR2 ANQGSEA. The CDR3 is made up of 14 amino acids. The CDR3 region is CSALAPTGANALTF. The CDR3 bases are TGCAGCGCCCTAGCCCCGACCGGGGCCAACGCCCTGACTTTC.

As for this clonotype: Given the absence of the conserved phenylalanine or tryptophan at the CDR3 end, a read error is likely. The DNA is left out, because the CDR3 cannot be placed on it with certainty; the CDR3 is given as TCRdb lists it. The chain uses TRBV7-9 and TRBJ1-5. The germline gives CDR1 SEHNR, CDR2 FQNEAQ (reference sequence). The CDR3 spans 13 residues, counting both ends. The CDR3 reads CASSGRGNRSQDS.

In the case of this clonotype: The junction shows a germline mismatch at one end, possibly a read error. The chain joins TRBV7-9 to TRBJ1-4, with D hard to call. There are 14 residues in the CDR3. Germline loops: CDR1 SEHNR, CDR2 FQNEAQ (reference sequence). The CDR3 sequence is CASSLVGIDEILFF. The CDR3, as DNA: TGTGCCAGCAGCTTAGTGGGCATCGATGAAATACTGTTTTTT.

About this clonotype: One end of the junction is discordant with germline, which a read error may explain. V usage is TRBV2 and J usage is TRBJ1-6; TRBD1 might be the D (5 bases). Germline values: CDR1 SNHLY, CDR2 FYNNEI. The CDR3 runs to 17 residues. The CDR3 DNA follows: TGTGCCAGCAGTGAAGCGCTAGGCGGGGCCGGAGGTTCACCCATCCACTTT. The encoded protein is CASSEALGGAGGSPIHF.

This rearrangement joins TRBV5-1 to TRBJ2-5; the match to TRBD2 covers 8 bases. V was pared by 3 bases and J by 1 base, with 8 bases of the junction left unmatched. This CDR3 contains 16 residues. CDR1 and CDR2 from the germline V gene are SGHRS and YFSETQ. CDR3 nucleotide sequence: TGCGCCAGCAGCTGGGGGACTAGAGGGTTCCAAGAGACCCAGTACTTC. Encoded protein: CASSWGTRGFQETQYF.

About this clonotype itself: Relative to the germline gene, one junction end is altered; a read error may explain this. Written as DNA, the CDR3 is TGTGCCACCAGCAGAGGGGGGAATGAAAAACTGGTTTTT. Translated: CATSRGGNEKLVF. J is TRBJ1-4 and V is TRBV15, with TRBD1 as a possible D gene (5 bases). The germline V gene encodes CDR1 LNHNV and CDR2 YYDKDF (reference sequence). The CDR3 length is 13 residues.

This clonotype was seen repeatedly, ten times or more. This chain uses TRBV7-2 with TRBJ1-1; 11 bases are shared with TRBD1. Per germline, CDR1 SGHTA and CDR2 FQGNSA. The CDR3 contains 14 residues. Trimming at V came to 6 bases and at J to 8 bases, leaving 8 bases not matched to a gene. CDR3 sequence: CASRRTGGGSEAFF. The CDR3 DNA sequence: TGTGCCAGCAGACGGACAGGGGGCGGATCCGAAGCTTTCTTT.

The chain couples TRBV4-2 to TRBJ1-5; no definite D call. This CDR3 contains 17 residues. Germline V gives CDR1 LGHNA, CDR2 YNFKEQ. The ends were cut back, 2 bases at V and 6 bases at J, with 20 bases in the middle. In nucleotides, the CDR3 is TGTGCCAGCAGCCAAACCCAGAGGGCGCATCTCGCTCAGCCCCAGCATTTT. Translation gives CASSQTQRAHLAQPQHF.

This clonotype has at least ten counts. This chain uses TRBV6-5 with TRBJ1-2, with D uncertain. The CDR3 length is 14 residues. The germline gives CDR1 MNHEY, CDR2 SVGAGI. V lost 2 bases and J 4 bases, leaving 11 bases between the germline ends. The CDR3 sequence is CASSYIPLPYGYTF. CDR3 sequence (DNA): TGTGCCAGCAGTTACATCCCTCTTCCCTATGGCTACACCTTC.

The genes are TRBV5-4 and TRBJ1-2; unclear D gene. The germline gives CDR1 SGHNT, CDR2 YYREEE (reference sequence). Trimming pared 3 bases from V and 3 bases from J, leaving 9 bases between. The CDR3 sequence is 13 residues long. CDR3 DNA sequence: TGTGCCAGCAGCTGGGTAGCCGACTATGGCTACACCTTC. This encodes CASSWVADYGYTF.

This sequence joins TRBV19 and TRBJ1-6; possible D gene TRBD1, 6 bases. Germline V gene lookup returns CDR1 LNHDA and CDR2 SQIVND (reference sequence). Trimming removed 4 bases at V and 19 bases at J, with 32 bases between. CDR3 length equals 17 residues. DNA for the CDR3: TGTGCCAGTAGTACCGGTTTACAGGGTCACGCTGACGCTTCCTTTCACTTT. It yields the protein CASSTGLQGHADASFHF.

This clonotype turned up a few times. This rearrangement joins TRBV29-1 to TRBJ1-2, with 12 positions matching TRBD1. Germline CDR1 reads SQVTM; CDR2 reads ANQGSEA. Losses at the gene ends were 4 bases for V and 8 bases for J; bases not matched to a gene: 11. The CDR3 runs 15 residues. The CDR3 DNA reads TGCAGCGTTGTGGTTGTGGGACAGGGGGCGCGGGGCTACACCTTC. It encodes CSVVVVGQGARGYTF. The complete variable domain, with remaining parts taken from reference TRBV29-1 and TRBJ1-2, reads SAVISQKPSRDICQRGTSLTIQCQVDSQVTMMFWYRQQPGQSLTLIATANQGSEATYESGFVIDKFPISRPNLTFSTLTVSNMSPEDSSIYLCSVVVVGQGARGYTFGSGTRLTVV.

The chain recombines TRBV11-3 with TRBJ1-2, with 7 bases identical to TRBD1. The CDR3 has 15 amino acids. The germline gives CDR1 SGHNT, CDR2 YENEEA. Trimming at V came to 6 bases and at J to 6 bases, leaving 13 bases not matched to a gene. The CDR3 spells CASSLGTAAQNGYTF. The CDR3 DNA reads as TGTGCCAGCAGTCTCGGGACAGCAGCCCAAAATGGCTACACCTTC.

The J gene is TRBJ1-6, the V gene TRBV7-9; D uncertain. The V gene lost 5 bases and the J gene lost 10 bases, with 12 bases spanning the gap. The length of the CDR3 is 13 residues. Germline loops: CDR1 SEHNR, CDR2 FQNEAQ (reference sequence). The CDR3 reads CASSAGSGSPLHF. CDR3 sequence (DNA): TGTGCCAGCAGCGCAGGTTCTGGGTCACCCCTCCACTTT.

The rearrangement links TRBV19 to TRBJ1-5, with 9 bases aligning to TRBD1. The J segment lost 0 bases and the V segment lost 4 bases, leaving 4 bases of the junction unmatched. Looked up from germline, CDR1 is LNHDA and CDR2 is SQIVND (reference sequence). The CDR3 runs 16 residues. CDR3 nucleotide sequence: TGTGCCAGTAGTACGACAGGGGGAAATAGCAATCAGCCCCAGCATTTT. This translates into CASSTTGGNSNQPQHF.

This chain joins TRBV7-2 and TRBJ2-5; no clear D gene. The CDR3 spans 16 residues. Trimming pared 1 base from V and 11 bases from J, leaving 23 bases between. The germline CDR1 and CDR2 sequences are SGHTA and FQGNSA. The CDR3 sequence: CASSLGGSGNTMYQYF. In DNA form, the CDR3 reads TGTGCCAGCAGCTTAGGGGGATCTGGAAACACGATGTATCAGTACTTC.

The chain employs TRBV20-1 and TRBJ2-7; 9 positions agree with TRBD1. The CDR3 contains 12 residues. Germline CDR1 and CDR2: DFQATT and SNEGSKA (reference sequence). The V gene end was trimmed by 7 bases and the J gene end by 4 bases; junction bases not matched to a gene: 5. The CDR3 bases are TGCAGTGAGGCCGGACAGGGGTACGAGCAGTACTTC. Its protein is CSEAGQGYEQYF.

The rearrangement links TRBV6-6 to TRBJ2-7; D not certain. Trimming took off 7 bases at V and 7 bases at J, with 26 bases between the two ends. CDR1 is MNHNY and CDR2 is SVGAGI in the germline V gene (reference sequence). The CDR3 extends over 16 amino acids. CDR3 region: CASNQDRAGRMGEQYF. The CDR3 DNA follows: TGTGCCAGCAACCAAGATAGGGCAGGCCGGATGGGAGAGCAGTACTTC.

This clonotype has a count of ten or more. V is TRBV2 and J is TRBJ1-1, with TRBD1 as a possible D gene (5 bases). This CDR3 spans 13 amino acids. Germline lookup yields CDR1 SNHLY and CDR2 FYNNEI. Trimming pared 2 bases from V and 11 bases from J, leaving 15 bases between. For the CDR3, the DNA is TGTGCCAGCAGTGAACCAAGGGACGTACGGGCTTTCTTT. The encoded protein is CASSEPRDVRAFF. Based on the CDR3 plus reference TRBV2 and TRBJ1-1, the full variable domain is EPEVTQTPSHQVTQMGQEVILRCVPISNHLYFYWYRQILGQKVEFLVSFYNNEISEKSEIFDDQFSVERPDGSNFTLKIRSTKLEDSAMYFCASSEPRDVRAFFGQGTRLTVV.

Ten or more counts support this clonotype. The CDR3 bases are TGTGCCAGCAGCTTGGCCAGGTACAATGAGCAGTTCTTC. Protein product: CASSLARYNEQFF. The chain joins TRBV11-2 to TRBJ2-1, with D hard to call. Trimming shortened V by 3 bases and J by 4 bases, and 7 bases separated the two germline ends. This CDR3 comprises 13 residues. Germline values: CDR1 SGHAT, CDR2 FQNNGV.

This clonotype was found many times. CDR3 nucleotides: TGTGCCAGCAGCTGGGAACAGGGCTGGGAATATGGCTACACCTTC. It codes for CASSWEQGWEYGYTF. The chain is built from TRBV5-4 and TRBJ1-2, with a tentative D call TRBD1 (6 bases). There are 15 residues in the CDR3. With 3 bases removed from V and 5 bases from J, the gap between germline ends came to 17 bases. Germline V CDR1 and CDR2: SGHNT, YYREEE (reference sequence). The full variable domain, with the rest looked up from reference TRBV5-4 and TRBJ1-2, is ETGVTQSPTHLIKTRGQQVTLRCSSQSGHNTVSWYQQALGQGPQFIFQYYREEENGRGNFPPRFSGLQFPNYSSELNVNALELDDSALYLCASSWEQGWEYGYTFGSGTRLTVV.

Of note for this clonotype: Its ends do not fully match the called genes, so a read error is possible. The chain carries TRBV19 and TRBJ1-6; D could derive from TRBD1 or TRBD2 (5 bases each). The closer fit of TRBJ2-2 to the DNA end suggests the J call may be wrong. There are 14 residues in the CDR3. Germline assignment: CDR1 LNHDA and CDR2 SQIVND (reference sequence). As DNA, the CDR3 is TGTGCCAGTAGTACAGGGATTAGCACCGGGGACCTGTTTTTT. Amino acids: CASSTGISTGDLFF.

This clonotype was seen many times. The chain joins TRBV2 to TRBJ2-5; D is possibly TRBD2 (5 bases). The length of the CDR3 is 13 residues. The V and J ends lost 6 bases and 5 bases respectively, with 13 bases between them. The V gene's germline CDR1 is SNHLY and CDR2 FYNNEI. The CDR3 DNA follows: TGTGCCAGCAGCACTAATCCGGGGGAGACCCAGTACTTC. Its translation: CASSTNPGETQYF.

The CDR3 nucleotides read TGTGCCAGCAGTTACTCTAACAGGCTAACTATGAACACTGAAGCTTTCTTT. Its translation: CASSYSNRLTMNTEAFF. The chain links TRBV9 to TRBJ1-1, with a possible D match to TRBD1 (5 bases). CDR3 length equals 17 residues. V was clipped by 5 bases and J by 0 bases, with 20 bases between them. Germline V CDR1 and CDR2: SGDLS, YYNGEE.

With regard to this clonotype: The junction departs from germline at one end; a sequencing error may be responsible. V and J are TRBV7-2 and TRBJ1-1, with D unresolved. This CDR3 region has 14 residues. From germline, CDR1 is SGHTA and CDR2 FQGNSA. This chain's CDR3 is CASSGYTPHTEAFF. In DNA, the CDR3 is TGTGCCAGCAGCGGCTACACGCCGCACACTGAAGCTTTTTTT.